Included here is one TCR beta chain sequence, with context. Other DNA sequences within the sample encode an identical CDR3. Researchers ran the PCR with 60 Vbeta and 13 Jbeta primers. Clones were sequenced by immunoSEQ multiplex PCR, and TCRdb holds only the in-frame ones, with some missing. The sample consists of about 110,000 clones, 60% to 80% of them appearing once. This entry is derived from a study of cytomegalovirus exposure and HLA in healthy donors. With 2 bases removed from V and 1 base from J, the gap between germline ends came to 8 bases. This CDR3 region has 14 residues. Germline V gives CDR1 MNHEY, CDR2 SVGAGI.

This chain joins TRBV6-5 and TRBJ1-1; D ambiguous. This clonotype was sampled from a man aged 45-65 years in good health and CMV-seropositive. The sequencing input was PBMCs. The CDR3 reads CASSYNRQNTEAFF. The CDR3 DNA reads as TGTGCCAGCAGTTACAACCGACAGAACACTGAAGCTTTCTTT.